This T cell receptor beta chain was identified in a study of OX40 agonist ivuxolimab in advanced cancers. Study summary: Three patients, one with hepatocellular carcinoma and two with cutaneous melanoma, achieved partial responses.

V lost 3 bases and J lost 6; bases outside the gene matches: 0. The V gene's germline CDR1 is LGHNA and CDR2 YNFKEQ. The length of the CDR3 is 15 residues. Only in-frame clones appear in the TCRdb table, and some are missing; sequencing was by immunoSEQ multiplex PCR. The sample has tens of thousands of clones; 80% to 90% are singletons. Sequences were derived from CD4+ or CD8+ T cells sorted from blood, sampled in a trial of the OX40 agonist ivuxolimab. The V gene is TRBV4-2, the J gene TRBJ2-2; 14 bases agree with TRBD2. The sequence came from an adult with an advanced solid tumor such as melanoma, head and neck, liver or kidney cancer. The chain's CDR3 is CASSQGLAGAGELFF. The CDR3 DNA is TGTGCCAGCAGCCAGGGACTAGCGGGGGCCGGGGAGCTGTTTTTT.